Presented here are 29 T cell receptor beta chains from one specimen sequenced in a study of blood T cell repertoires in COVID-19 (dated by TCRdb to about 2020). Receptors were amplified or captured by the immunoSEQ multiplex PCR assay. TCRdb stores this immuneACCESS table with in-frame sequences only. Part of the clones is absent; in the studies checked, under half of the shortfall reflects unresolved V genes, and no reason is known for the rest. Recorded for this sample are roughly 180,000 clones; around nine tenths of them occurred a single time. The ten largest make up 2.1% of the sample. Sequencing used peripheral blood. These TCRs come from a man between 65 and 80 years old with active or convalescent COVID-19.

The chain combines TRBV5-1 with TRBJ2-1; TRBD2 is a possible D gene (5 bases). V lost 0 bases and J lost 2, with 9 bases in between. The CDR3 has 15 residues. Germline-derived CDR1 and CDR2 are SGHRS and YFSETQ. CDR3 nucleotide sequence: TGCGCCAGCAGCTTGGCCATCGGGGCCTACAATGAGCAGTTCTTC. Its translation: CASSLAIGAYNEQFF.

V gene TRBV18 combines with J gene TRBJ1-3; no clear D. The CDR3 loop spans 14 amino acids. V was trimmed by 3 bases and J by 4 bases, leaving 10 bases between them. Germline CDR1 is KGHSH and CDR2 is LQKENI. CDR3 protein: CASSPGFRGNTIYF. The CDR3 bases are TGTGCCAGCTCACCCGGGTTCCGGGGAAACACCATATATTTT.

This clone was found a few times. J is TRBJ2-7 and V is TRBV25-1; 10 nucleotides agree with TRBD2. CDR3 length equals 15 residues. V gave up 3 bases and J gave up 2 bases; unmatched junction bases: 4. Per the germline V gene, CDR1 is MGHDK and CDR2 is SYGVNS. CDR3 region: CASSDAGTSAYEQYF. DNA for the CDR3: TGTGCCAGCAGTGATGCCGGGACTAGCGCCTACGAGCAGTACTTC.

The V and J genes are TRBV28 and TRBJ1-5, with TRBD1 matching 8 bases. The CDR3 runs to 16 residues. Unmatched junction bases numbered 13, after V lost 6 bases and J lost 6 bases. Germline loops: CDR1 MDHEN, CDR2 SYDVKM. CDR3 in amino acids: CASSSRTGIGSQPQHF. The CDR3 DNA reads as TGTGCCAGCAGCTCCCGGACAGGGATAGGTAGTCAGCCCCAGCATTTT.

The chain links TRBV27 to TRBJ1-1; TRBD1 is a possible D gene (5 bases). The germline CDR1 and CDR2 sequences are MNHEY and SMNVEV (reference sequence). V lost 6 bases to trimming and J lost 0 bases, with 8 bases between them. The CDR3 extends over 13 amino acids. This CDR3 is CASRDNLNTEAFF. CDR3 DNA: TGTGCCAGCAGGGACAACCTGAACACTGAAGCTTTCTTT.

This chain links TRBV19 with TRBJ1-5; no definite D call. V was shortened by 3 bases and J by 6 bases, with 6 bases between the two germline ends. CDR3 length: 12 residues. Germline V gene sequence: CDR1 LNHDA, CDR2 SQIVND (reference sequence). The CDR3 bases are TGTGCCAGTAGTATCCTTAGTCAGCCCCAGCATTTT. This encodes CASSILSQPQHF.

The chain has TRBV6-6 and TRBJ1-2; 10 bases fit TRBD1. With 5 bases clipped from V and 0 bases from J, the junction kept 6 bases outside the gene matches. Germline V CDR1 and CDR2: MNHNY, SVGAGI (reference sequence). CDR3 size: 16 residues. CDR3 amino acids: CASSMGGTGANYGYTF. The CDR3 DNA is TGTGCCAGCAGTATGGGGGGGACAGGGGCTAACTATGGCTACACCTTC.

This sequence joins TRBV5-6 and TRBJ2-7, with TRBD2 identical over 10 bases. This CDR3 is built from 14 residues. Germline V lookup: CDR1 SGHDT, CDR2 YYEEEE. V was pared by 3 bases and J by 3 bases, with 3 bases of the junction left unmatched. The CDR3, as DNA: TGTGCCAGCAGCTACCGACTAGCGGGCTACGAGCAGTACTTC. As protein: CASSYRLAGYEQYF.

The chain couples TRBV7-6 to TRBJ2-1; 8 bases are a match to TRBD2. Per the germline V gene, CDR1 is SGHVS and CDR2 is FNYEAQ. The CDR3 consists of 17 residues. The ends lost 5 bases at V and 7 bases at J; junction bases unmatched: 16. CDR3 loop: CASSPHIPGTSRNEQFF. The CDR3 nucleotides are TGTGCCAGCAGCCCCCACATCCCCGGGACTAGTCGGAATGAGCAGTTCTTC.

This chain joins TRBV19 and TRBJ1-5, with D possibly matching TRBD1 (5 bases). The CDR3 runs 14 residues. Per the germline V gene, CDR1 is LNHDA and CDR2 is SQIVND (reference sequence). V was pared by 3 bases and J by 6 bases, with 12 bases between. In DNA form, the CDR3 reads TGTGCCAGTAGTATTTCCGGGGGAGGTCAGCCCCAGCATTTT. It specifies CASSISGGGQPQHF.

The chain recombines TRBV28 with TRBJ2-1; D is undetermined. Germline CDR1 MDHEN, CDR2 SYDVKM. Trimming removed 6 bases from V and 1 base from J, with 16 bases in between. The CDR3 length is 16 residues. CDR3 nucleotides: TGTGCCAGCAGCCACCGAGCCGTCAGGTCCTACAATGAGCAGTTCTTC. It translates to CASSHRAVRSYNEQFF.

The chain couples TRBV24-1 to TRBJ2-5, with 7 bases lining up with TRBD1. This CDR3 is built from 16 residues. V gave up 1 base and J gave up 4 bases; unmatched junction bases: 8. CDR1 is KGHDR and CDR2 is SFDVKD in the germline V gene. The CDR3 coding sequence is TGTGCCACCAGTGATTTAGCCGCGACAGGGTTAGAGACCCAGTACTTC. Translation gives CATSDLAATGLETQYF.

A few counts support this clone. The J gene is TRBJ2-7, the V gene TRBV28, with a tentative D call TRBD2 (5 bases). The V and J ends lost 5 bases and 3 bases respectively, with 14 bases between them. CDR1 is MDHEN, CDR2 SYDVKM, per germline. The CDR3 has 14 residues. This chain's CDR3 is CASSSRWSGYEQYF. The CDR3 DNA sequence: TGTGCCAGCAGTAGCAGGTGGAGCGGCTACGAGCAGTACTTC. The entire variable domain, with the rest obtained from reference TRBV28 and TRBJ2-7, is as follows: DVKVTQSSRYLVKRTGEKVFLECVQDMDHENMFWYRQDPGLGLRLIYFSYDVKMKEKGDIPEGYSVSREKKERFSLILESASTNQTSMYLCASSSRWSGYEQYFGPGTRLTVT.

The CDR3 coding sequence is TGTGCCACCCACAGGGGAGGCTACACCTTC. Amino acid sequence: CATHRGGYTF. V usage is TRBV28 and J usage is TRBJ1-2; 7 nucleotides match TRBD1. The CDR3 is made up of 10 amino acids. Germline CDR1 and CDR2: MDHEN and SYDVKM. Germline trimming cut 10 bases from V and 8 bases from J; bases unmatched to any gene: 4.

The chain recombines TRBV18 with TRBJ1-5; possible D gene TRBD1, 5 bases. The V gene's germline CDR1 is KGHSH and CDR2 LQKENI. The CDR3 contains 14 residues. The V gene lost 6 bases and the J gene lost 9 bases, with 18 bases spanning the gap. The CDR3 reads CASSPGTEDRPQHF. The CDR3 nucleotides are TGTGCCAGCTCCCCCGGGACTGAAGATCGGCCCCAGCATTTT.

The V and J genes are TRBV19 and TRBJ2-2, with 10 bases identical to TRBD1. J was trimmed by 4 bases and V by 3 bases; bases with no gene match: 5. Germline V gene sequence: CDR1 LNHDA, CDR2 SQIVND (reference sequence). CDR3 size: 16 residues. The CDR3 reads CASSIRTGGPTGELFF. The CDR3 DNA follows: TGTGCCAGTAGTATTCGGACAGGGGGGCCCACCGGGGAGCTGTTTTTT.

This chain uses TRBV5-4 with TRBJ1-1; D is uncertain. CDR1 is SGHNT and CDR2 is YYREEE in the germline V gene (reference sequence). Trimming pared 4 bases from V and 8 bases from J, leaving 15 bases between. The CDR3 sequence is 13 residues long. The CDR3: CASSPTPTGEAFF. In DNA form, the CDR3 reads TGTGCCAGCAGCCCGACGCCGACCGGGGAAGCTTTCTTT.

This chain links TRBV7-4 with TRBJ1-5; 10 bases fit TRBD1. V lost 5 bases to trimming and J lost 1 base; unmatched junction nucleotides: 11. The CDR3 runs to 18 residues. Germline assignment: CDR1 SGHVT and CDR2 SQSDAQ. DNA of the CDR3: TGTGCCAGCAGCCCGGGACAGGGGAGATTTTTGAGCAATCAGCCCCAGCATTTT. Its translation is CASSPGQGRFLSNQPQHF.

V usage is TRBV29-1 and J usage is TRBJ2-1, with TRBD1 as a possible D gene (6 bases). CDR3 length: 12 amino acids. The V gene's germline CDR1 is SQVTM and CDR2 ANQGSEA. Trimming left V 3 bases short and J 10 bases short, with 13 bases between. The CDR3 region has the DNA TGCAGCGTTGATATTGGGGGCGGCGAGCAGTTCTTC. Translating gives CSVDIGGGEQFF.

The V gene is TRBV18, the J gene TRBJ1-1; D gene ambiguous. Trimming took off 0 bases at V and 0 bases at J, with 8 bases between the two ends. Looked up from germline, CDR1 is KGHSH and CDR2 is LQKENI. The CDR3 is 15 residues long. The CDR3 sequence is CASSPPGAMNTEAFF. The DNA of the CDR3 is TGTGCCAGCTCACCACCGGGAGCTATGAACACTGAAGCTTTCTTT.

The chain links TRBV16 to TRBJ2-1; D not certain. V gave up 5 bases and J gave up 8 bases, with 10 bases separating them. CDR1 and CDR2 (germline): KGHSY, FQNENV. The length of the CDR3 is 12 residues. The CDR3: CASSLLSHEQFF. The CDR3 DNA reads as TGTGCCAGCAGCTTACTCTCCCATGAGCAGTTCTTC.

This clone was seen a single time. The gene calls are TRBV5-1 and TRBJ2-5, with 10 bases that match TRBD1. Per germline, CDR1 SGHRS and CDR2 YFSETQ. CDR3 length equals 16 residues. V lost 5 bases, J lost 4 bases, and 11 bases stayed unmatched. CDR3 sequence reads: CASRLSGTGVRETQYF. The CDR3 nucleotides read TGCGCCAGCAGGTTAAGCGGGACAGGGGTACGAGAGACCCAGTACTTC.

The chain has TRBV15 and TRBJ2-1, with 9 positions matching TRBD1. This CDR3 has 17 residues. Germline-derived CDR1 and CDR2 are LNHNV and YYDKDF (reference sequence). Losses at the gene ends were 1 base for V and 7 bases for J; bases not matched to a gene: 11. The CDR3 sequence: CATSRAIQGAPRNEQFF. The DNA for the CDR3 is TGTGCCACCAGCAGAGCAATACAGGGGGCGCCCCGGAATGAGCAGTTCTTC.

This sequence joins TRBV9 and TRBJ1-4; D is ambiguous. V was cut by 0 bases and J by 4 bases, with 10 bases left in between. The CDR3 is 15 residues long. The germline gives CDR1 SGDLS, CDR2 YYNGEE. The CDR3 region is CASSVGAGYNEKLFF. CDR3 DNA: TGTGCCAGCAGCGTAGGGGCTGGGTATAATGAAAAACTGTTTTTT.

The rearrangement links TRBV27 to TRBJ1-4; 7 nucleotides match TRBD1. Germline-derived CDR1 and CDR2 are MNHEY and SMNVEV (reference sequence). Trimming took 4 bases from V and 0 from J; bases not matched to a gene: 5. The CDR3 loop spans 16 amino acids. The CDR3, as DNA: TGTGCCAGCAGTTCCCGGGGACAGACAACTAATGAAAAACTGTTTTTT. The encoded protein is CASSSRGQTTNEKLFF.

This clone turned up a few times. CDR3 nucleotide sequence: TGCAGTGCTAGTCGTAATGAAAAACTGTTTTTT. Its translation: CSASRNEKLFF. The V call is TRBV20-1, the J call TRBJ1-4; no clear D gene. From germline, CDR1 is DFQATT and CDR2 SNEGSKA (reference sequence). V lost 3 bases, J lost 4 bases, and 3 bases lay in between. CDR3 length equals 11 residues.

The chain combines TRBV4-3 with TRBJ1-2; 8 bases align to TRBD1. This CDR3 region has 15 residues. Germline-derived CDR1 and CDR2 are LGHNA and YSLEER. J was trimmed by 4 bases and V by 0 bases; bases with no gene match: 4. The CDR3 sequence is CASSQDQGAFYGYTF. CDR3 sequence (DNA): TGCGCCAGCAGCCAAGACCAGGGGGCGTTCTATGGCTACACCTTC.

CDR3 region: CASSTGQTSGANVLTF. CDR3 DNA: TGTGCCAGCAGTACGGGACAGACCTCTGGGGCCAACGTCCTGACTTTC. This chain connects TRBV28 to TRBJ2-6; 7 nucleotides align to TRBD1. The CDR3 spans 16 residues. V shed 5 bases and J 0 bases; nucleotides not matched to a gene: 4. Germline V gene lookup returns CDR1 MDHEN and CDR2 SYDVKM.

The rearrangement joins TRBV20-1 to TRBJ2-7, with D possibly matching TRBD1 (6 bases). The CDR3 has 11 residues. Per the germline V gene, CDR1 is DFQATT and CDR2 is SNEGSKA (reference sequence). Trimming removed 3 bases from V and 6 bases from J, with 9 bases in between. In DNA form, the CDR3 reads TGCAGTGCTAGGTCCAGGGGCGAGCAGTACTTC. Protein sequence: CSARSRGEQYF.